Sequencing of this T cell receptor (beta chain) was carried out in a study of regulatory T cells in long-lasting Graves disease. As for the study in general: Antithyroid drug intake by newly diagnosed Graves' patients had lasted under 3 months. Whole-study results and caveats: Persistent patients had more shared public clonotypes (around 2,800) than new patients (around 1,000). There was favoring of TRBV28, TRBJ1-2 and TRBJ2-5 in persistent disease.

The table lists this clonotype with many counts. What it binds is unknown. Sequencing libraries for TCR beta were prepared with iRepertoire HTBI primers and Arm-PCR of CDR3 regions. TCRdb recomputed calls from the multiplex PCR reads with MiXCR, one row per CDR3 protein. The data contain 200,000 to 250,000 distinct CDR3 sequences, roughly a fifth of them singletons. Germline trimming cut 5 bases from V and 3 bases from J; bases unmatched to any gene: 5. The CDR3 is 15 amino acids. Looked up from germline, CDR1 is SGHVS and CDR2 is FQNEAQ. Indicated time point: newly diagnosed GD, antithyroid drugs for less than 3 months. PBMC-extracted RNA yielded the TCR library. The sample also formed part of further work on T cells in Graves' hyperthyroidism and ophthalmopathy.

The chain has TRBV7-8 and TRBJ2-2, with 8 bases aligning to TRBD1. The material was peripheral blood mononuclear cells (PBMCs), obtained at new diagnosis, from a patient treated with antithyroid drugs. This clonotype was obtained from a woman in her 30s with Graves disease. The CDR3 DNA sequence: TGTGCCAGCAGCACAGGGGGTTGGTACACCGGGGAGCTGTTTTTT. The encoded protein is CASSTGGWYTGELFF.